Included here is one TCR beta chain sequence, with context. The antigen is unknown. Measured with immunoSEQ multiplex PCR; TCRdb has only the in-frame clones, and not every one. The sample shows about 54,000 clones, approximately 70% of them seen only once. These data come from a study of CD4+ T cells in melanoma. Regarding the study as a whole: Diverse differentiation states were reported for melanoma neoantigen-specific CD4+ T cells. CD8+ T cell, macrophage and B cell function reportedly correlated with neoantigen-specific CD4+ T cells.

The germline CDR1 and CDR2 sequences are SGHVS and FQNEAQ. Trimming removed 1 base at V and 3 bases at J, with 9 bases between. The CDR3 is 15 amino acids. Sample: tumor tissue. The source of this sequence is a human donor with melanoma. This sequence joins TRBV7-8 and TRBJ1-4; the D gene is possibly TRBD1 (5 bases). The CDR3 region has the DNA TGTGCCAGCAGCTTAGTAAGGGGCCCTAATGAAAAACTGTTTTTT. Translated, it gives CASSLVRGPNEKLFF.